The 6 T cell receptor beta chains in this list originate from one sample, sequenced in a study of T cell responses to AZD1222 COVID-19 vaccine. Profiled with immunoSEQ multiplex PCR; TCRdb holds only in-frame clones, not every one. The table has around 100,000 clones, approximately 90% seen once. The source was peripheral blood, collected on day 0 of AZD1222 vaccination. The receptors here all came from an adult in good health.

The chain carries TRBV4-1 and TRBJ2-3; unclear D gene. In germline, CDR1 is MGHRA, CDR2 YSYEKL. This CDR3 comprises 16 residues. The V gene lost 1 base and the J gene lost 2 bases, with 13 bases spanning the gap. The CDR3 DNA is TGCGCCAGCAGCCAAGGCCCTAGTCCTACCACAGATACGCAGTATTTT. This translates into CASSQGPSPTTDTQYF.

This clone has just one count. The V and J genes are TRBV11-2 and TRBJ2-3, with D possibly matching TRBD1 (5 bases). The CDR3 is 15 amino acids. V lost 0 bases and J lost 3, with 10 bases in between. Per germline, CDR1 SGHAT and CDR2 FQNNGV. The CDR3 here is CASSLEAGWTDTQYF. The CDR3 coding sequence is TGTGCCAGCAGCTTAGAGGCAGGGTGGACAGATACGCAGTATTTT.

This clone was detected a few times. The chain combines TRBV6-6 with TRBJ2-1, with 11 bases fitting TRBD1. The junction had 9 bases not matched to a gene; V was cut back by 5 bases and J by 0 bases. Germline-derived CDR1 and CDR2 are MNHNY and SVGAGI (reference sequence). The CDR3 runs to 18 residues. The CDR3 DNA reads TGTGCCAGCAGTCTAGGACAGGGGGCTTCCGGCTCCTACAATGAGCAGTTCTTC. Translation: CASSLGQGASGSYNEQFF.

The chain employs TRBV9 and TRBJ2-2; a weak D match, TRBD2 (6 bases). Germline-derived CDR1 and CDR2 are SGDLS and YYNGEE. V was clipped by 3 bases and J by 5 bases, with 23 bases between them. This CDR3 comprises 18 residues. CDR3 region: CASSERPGGIPGTGELFF. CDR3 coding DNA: TGTGCCAGCAGCGAGCGCCCTGGCGGGATCCCAGGGACCGGGGAGCTGTTTTTT.

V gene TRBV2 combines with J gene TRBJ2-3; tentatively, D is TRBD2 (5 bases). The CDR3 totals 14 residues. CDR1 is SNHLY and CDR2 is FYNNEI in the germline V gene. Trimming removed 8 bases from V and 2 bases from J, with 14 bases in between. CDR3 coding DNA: TGTGCCAGCGGCCCGAGGGTTTTCACAGATACGCAGTATTTT. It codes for CASGPRVFTDTQYF.

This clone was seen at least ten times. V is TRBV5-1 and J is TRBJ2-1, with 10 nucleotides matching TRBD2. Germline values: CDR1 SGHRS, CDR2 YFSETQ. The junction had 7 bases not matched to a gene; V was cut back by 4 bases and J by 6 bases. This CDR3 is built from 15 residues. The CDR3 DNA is TGCGCCAGCAGCCAAAGCGGGGGGGCAATCAATGAGCAGTTCTTC. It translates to CASSQSGGAINEQFF.